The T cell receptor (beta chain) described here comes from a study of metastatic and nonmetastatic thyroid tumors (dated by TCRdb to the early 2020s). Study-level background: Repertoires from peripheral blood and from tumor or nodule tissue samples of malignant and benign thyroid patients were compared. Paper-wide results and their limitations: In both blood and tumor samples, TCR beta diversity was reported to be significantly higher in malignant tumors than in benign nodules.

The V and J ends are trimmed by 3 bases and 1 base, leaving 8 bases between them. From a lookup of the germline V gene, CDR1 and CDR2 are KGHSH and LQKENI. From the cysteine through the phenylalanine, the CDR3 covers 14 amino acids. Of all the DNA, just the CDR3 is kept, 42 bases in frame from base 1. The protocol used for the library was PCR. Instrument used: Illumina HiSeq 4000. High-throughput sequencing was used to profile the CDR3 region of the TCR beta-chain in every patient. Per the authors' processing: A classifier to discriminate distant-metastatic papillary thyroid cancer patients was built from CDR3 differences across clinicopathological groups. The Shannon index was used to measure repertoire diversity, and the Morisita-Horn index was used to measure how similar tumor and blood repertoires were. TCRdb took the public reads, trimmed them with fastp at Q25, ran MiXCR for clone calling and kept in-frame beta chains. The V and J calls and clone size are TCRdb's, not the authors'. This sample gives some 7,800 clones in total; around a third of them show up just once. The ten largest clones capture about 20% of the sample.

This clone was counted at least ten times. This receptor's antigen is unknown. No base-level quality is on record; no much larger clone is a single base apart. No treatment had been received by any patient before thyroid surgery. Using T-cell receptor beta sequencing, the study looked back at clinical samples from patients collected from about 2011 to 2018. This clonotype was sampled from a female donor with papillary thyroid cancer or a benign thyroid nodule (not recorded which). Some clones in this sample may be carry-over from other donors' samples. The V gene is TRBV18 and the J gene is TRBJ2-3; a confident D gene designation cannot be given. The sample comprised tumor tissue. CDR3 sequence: CASSPRMGTDTQYF. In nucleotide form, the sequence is TGTGCCAGCTCACCTAGGATGGGCACAGATACGCAGTATTTT.